This T cell receptor beta chain was captured in a study of T cell responses to AZD1222 COVID-19 vaccine. Study conclusions and caveats: Researchers took repertoire samples only after the peak T cell response had come. Across the whole spike, CD4 TCRs peaked at regions 160-218 and 743-854. White British ancestry dominated among donors, who included more females, and clonal diversity was possibly underestimated.

The table came from immunoSEQ multiplex PCR; TCRdb's copy has only in-frame clones and leaves some out. The sample carries 90,000 to 110,000 clones, about 85% recorded once. Of note for this clone: Its antigen is not identified.

V was pared by 2 bases and J by 0 bases, with 20 bases between. Germline V gene data show CDR1 as WSHSY and CDR2 as SAAADI. The CDR3 extends over 18 amino acids. Here the sequenced sample was peripheral blood, taken on day 0 of AZD1222 vaccination. This receptor was identified in an adult in good health. V gene TRBV10-2 combines with J gene TRBJ2-7; D possibly corresponds to TRBD2 (5 bases). This chain's CDR3 is CASSELTLAPLFSYEQYF. The CDR3 DNA reads as TGCGCCAGCAGTGAGCTAACGCTAGCCCCCCTCTTCTCCTACGAGCAGTACTTC.